This TCR beta chain was retrieved from a study of T cells in Graves' hyperthyroidism and ophthalmopathy (dated by TCRdb to about 2019). Concerning the study at large: Peripheral blood was sampled at the time of initial diagnosis, prior to any treatment. A discovery cohort of roughly 100 patients, 43 with Graves' ophthalmopathy and more than 55 with stable Graves' hyperthyroidism, was used to find distinguishing TCR V-J signatures. Prospective prediction of ophthalmopathy was tested in an independent validation cohort of 18 to 20 hyperthyroidism patients and 15 to 17 patients who later progressed to ophthalmopathy. The approximately 97 discovery patients were randomly divided into training and test sets at a 7:3 ratio. The study also compared thyroid tissue and blood T-cell repertoires from 6 or 7 Graves' hyperthyroidism patients. Following sampling, methimazole starting at 30 mg daily was given to hyperthyroidism patients, and high-dose intravenous methylprednisolone was given to ophthalmopathy patients. The paper describes TCR Vbeta CDR3 sequencing of around 130 peripheral blood samples, made up of roughly 45 ophthalmopathy patients, 70 to 75 hyperthyroidism patients and approximately 17 progressor patients. Broad study findings and their caveats: Sample size was not statistically predetermined, and blinding of investigators to group allocation was not performed. In cross-validation, a model built on a 13 V-J signature told ophthalmopathy apart from stable hyperthyroidism with just under 90% sensitivity and about 81% specificity, and in testing the same model reached 80%/75%. In validation, the model predicted progression to ophthalmopathy a median of around six months before onset, with over 55% sensitivity and nearly 75% specificity. Blood samples also contained most of the expanded thyroid clonotypes (frequency above 0.001), which suggests that blood repertoires may reflect thyroid immune responses.

In the case of this clonotype: Which antigen it targets is not known. It has no much larger one-base neighbor in the sample; base qualities were not kept.

Moderately to severely active disease, a Clinical Activity Score of at least 3, a NOSPECS grade of at least 4, and a duration under 3 months were present in ophthalmopathy patients. The study excluded patients with uncontrolled infections, other autoimmune diseases, pregnancy or lactation. Diagnoses were based on clinical symptoms, serum thyroxine and TRAb, thyroid ultrasound and orbital computed tomography. PBMCs were isolated from more than 8 ml of fresh peripheral blood by Ficoll-Paque density gradient centrifugation. Total RNA was extracted using Trizol reagent, and RNA quality was assessed on an Agilent 2100 Bioanalyzer. The TCR beta CDR3 regions were amplified from the RNA transcripts. For the first round of RT-PCR on the TCR CDR3, the HTBI primer set was used together with the Qiagen OneStep RT-PCR kit. Libraries were constructed in a second round of multiplex PCR, after which size selection and purification were carried out. Paired-end sequencing of the libraries was performed with 100 bp reads on an Illumina HiSeq2000. Concerning the study's data processing: SOAPnuke was used to process the raw data, removing reads that contained adapters or uncalled bases, had a mean Phred below 15, or lacked an exact match to the constant primer or identifier. High-quality paired reads were merged with COPE v1.2.5, and unique nucleotide sequences were defined as clonotypes. Clonotypes were aligned to IMGT TRBV, TRBD and TRBJ reference segments using MiTCR v1.1. The analysis was restricted to V-J combinations with a frequency above 0.0001, which together covered 99.2% of the repertoires. A TCS score was defined as the ratio of F50 (clonal expansion) to E x V (chaos), with BLOSUM62-based TCRdist applied between CDR3 peptides within each V-J. Welch's t-statistics and random forest reduced fewer than 600 V-J features to 10 to 15, which were used in a naive Bayes classifier (R e1071). The raw public reads went through TCRdb reprocessing: fastp at Q25, MiXCR clone calling, in-frame beta chains kept. Identical CDR3 proteins give one entry, which carries the most common genes and DNA. The authors' filters were not applied to this entry. The sample data list about 250,000 distinct CDR3 sequences, and around 26% of these were observed just once. Roughly 40% of the sample belongs to the ten largest clones.

Material for sequencing was blood. The sequence was obtained from a woman aged 40 to 50 with Graves' ophthalmopathy.

In nucleotides, the sequence is TGCAGTGCTCCCATAGCGGGAGCACGATACGAGCAGTACTTC. Translated, it reads CSAPIAGARYEQYF. Recombination connected TRBV20-1 to TRBJ2-7; 9 bases in the middle match TRBD2. Including the terminal cysteine and phenylalanine, the CDR3 comprises 14 residues. The sequence is cut down to CDR3 DNA, 42 bases in frame from base 1. After removal of 5 bases from V and 4 bases from J, the junction retains 9 bases not matched to a gene. CDR1 and CDR2 are read off the germline V gene (reference sequence) as DFQATT and SNEGSKA.